These T cell receptor beta chains were read from a single sample in a study of post-analysis software for immune sequencing data. Each CDR3 protein gets one entry after TCRdb re-called the PCR reads with MiXCR. The sample carries hundreds of thousands of distinct CDR3 sequences, roughly 50% recorded once. The sequenced sample consisted of blood. Receptor source: a girl aged 5 to 17 with multiple sclerosis. Both conserved end residues are part of each CDR3. Fields, in order: V gene, clone size, J gene, D gene, CDR3 DNA, CDR3 protein. A D gene is named only where the DNA matches it firmly. Expanded clones get a size class; other rows say once, few or many, or leave the size out.

TRBV5-1	NA	TRBJ2-7	NA	TGCGCCAGCAGCCGAGCCCCGGGGCTCAACTACGAGCAGTACTTC	CASSRAPGLNYEQYF
TRBV20-1	NA	TRBJ2-3	NA	TGCAGTGCTAATGACAGGCTAAGCACAGATACGCAGTATTTT	CSANDRLSTDTQYF
TRBV6-2/TRBV6-3	NA	TRBJ2-1	NA	TGTGCCAGCAGCCGGGACATCGTTTACAATGAGCAGTTCTTC	CASSRDIVYNEQFF
TRBV7-3	few	TRBJ1-1	TRBD1	TGTGCCAGCAGCCCACACAGGGGGAACACTGAAGCTTTCTTT	CASSPHRGNTEAFF
TRBV6-1	few	TRBJ2-6	TRBD2	TGTGCCAGCACGACAAGGAGCGGGAGAGAATCTGGGGCCAACGTCCTGACTTTC	CASTTRSGRESGANVLTF
TRBV6-6	few	TRBJ2-5	NA	TGTGCCAGCCGGAACATACAGGGGGAGGGAGAGACCCAGTACTTC	CASRNIQGEGETQYF
TRBV7-9	NA	TRBJ2-5	NA	TGTGCCAGCAGCGTGTCGGAGGGCGAGACCCAGTACTTC	CASSVSEGETQYF
TRBV13	NA	TRBJ2-7	TRBD1	TGTGCCAGCAGCGTGAGGACAGGGGGCGTCTGGTACGAGCAGTACTTC	CASSVRTGGVWYEQYF
TRBV6-5	once	TRBJ1-6	NA	TGTGCCAGCAGTTACCAGTTACAGGGCGGCTCACCCCTCCACTTT	CASSYQLQGGSPLHF
TRBV5-1	NA	TRBJ2-5	NA	TGCGCCAGCAGCCGAACGCAGGGGTCGAGTCGGACCCAGTACTTC	CASSRTQGSSRTQYF